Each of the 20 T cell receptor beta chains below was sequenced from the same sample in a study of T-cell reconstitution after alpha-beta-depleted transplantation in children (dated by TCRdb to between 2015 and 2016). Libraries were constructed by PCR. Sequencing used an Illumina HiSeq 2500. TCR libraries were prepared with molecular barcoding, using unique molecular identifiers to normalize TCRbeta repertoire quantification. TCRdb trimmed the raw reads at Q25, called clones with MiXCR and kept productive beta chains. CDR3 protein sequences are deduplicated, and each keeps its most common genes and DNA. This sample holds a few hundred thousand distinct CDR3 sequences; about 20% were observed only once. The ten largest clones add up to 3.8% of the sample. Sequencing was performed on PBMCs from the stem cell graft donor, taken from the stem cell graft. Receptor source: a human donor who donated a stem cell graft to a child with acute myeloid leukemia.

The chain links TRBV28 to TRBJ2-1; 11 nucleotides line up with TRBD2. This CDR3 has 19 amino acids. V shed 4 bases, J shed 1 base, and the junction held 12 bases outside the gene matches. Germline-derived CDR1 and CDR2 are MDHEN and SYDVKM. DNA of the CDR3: TGTGCCAGCAGTTCTTATATACTAGCGGGAGCGGGTTCCTACAATGAGCAGTTCTTC. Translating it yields CASSSYILAGAGSYNEQFF.

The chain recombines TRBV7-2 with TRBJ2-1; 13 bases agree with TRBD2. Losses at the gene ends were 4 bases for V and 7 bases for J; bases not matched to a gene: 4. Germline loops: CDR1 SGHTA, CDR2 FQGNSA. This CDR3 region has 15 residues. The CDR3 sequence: CASSSTSGRGNEQFF. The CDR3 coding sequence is TGTGCCAGCAGCTCCACTAGCGGGAGGGGGAATGAGCAGTTCTTC.

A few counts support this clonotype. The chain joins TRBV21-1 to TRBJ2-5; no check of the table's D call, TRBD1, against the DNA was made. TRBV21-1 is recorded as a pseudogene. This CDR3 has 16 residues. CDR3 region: CASSHRDRGREETQYF. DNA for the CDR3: TGTGCCAGCAGCCACCGGGACAGGGGGCGCGAAGAGACCCAGTACTTC.

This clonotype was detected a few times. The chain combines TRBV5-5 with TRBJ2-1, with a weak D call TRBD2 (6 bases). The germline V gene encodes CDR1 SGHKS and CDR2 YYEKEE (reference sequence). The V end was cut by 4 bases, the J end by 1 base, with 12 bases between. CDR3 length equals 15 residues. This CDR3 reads CASSATRRSYNEQFF. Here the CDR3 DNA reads TGTGCCAGCAGCGCGACTAGGCGGTCCTACAATGAGCAGTTCTTC.

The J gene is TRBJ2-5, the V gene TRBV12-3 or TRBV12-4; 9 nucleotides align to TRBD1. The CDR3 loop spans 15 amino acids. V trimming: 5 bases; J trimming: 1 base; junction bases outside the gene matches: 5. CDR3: CASSPWGQGQETQYF. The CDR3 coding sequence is TGTGCCAGCAGTCCCTGGGGACAGGGCCAAGAGACCCAGTACTTC.

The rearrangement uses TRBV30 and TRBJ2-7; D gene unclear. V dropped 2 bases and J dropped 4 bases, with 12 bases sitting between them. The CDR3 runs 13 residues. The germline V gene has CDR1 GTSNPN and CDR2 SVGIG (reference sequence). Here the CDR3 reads CAWSIGVTYEQYF. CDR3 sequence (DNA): TGTGCCTGGAGTATTGGAGTGACGTACGAGCAGTACTTC.

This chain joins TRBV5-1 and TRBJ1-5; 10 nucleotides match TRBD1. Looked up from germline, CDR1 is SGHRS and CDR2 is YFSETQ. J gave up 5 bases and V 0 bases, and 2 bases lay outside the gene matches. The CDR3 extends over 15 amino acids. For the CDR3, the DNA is TGCGCCAGCAGCTTGGGGACAGGGGGGGATCAGCCCCAGCATTTT. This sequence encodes CASSLGTGGDQPQHF. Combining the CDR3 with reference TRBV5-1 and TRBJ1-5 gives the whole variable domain KAGVTQTPRYLIKTRGQQVTLSCSPISGHRSVSWYQQTPGQGLQFLFEYFSETQRNKGNFPGRFSGRQFSNSRSEMNVSTLELGDSALYLCASSLGTGGDQPQHFGDGTRLSIL.

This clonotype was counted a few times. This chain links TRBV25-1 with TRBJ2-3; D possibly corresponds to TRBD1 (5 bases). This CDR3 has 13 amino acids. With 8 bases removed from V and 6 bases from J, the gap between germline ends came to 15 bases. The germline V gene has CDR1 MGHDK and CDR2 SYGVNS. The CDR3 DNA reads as TGTGCCAGCTCAACCGGCCACAGGGATACGCAGTATTTT. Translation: CASSTGHRDTQYF.

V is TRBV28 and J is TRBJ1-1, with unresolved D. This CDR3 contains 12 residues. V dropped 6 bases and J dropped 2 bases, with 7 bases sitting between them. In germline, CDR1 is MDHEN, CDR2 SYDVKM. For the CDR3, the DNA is TGTGCCAGCAGCCAGACTAACACTGAAGCTTTCTTT. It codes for CASSQTNTEAFF.

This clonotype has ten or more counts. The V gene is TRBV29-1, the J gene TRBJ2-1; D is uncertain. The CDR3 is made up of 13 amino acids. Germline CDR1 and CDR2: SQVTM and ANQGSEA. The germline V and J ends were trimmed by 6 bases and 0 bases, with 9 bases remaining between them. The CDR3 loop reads CSVRRGSYNEQFF. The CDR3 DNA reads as TGCAGCGTCCGGAGAGGCTCCTACAATGAGCAGTTCTTC.

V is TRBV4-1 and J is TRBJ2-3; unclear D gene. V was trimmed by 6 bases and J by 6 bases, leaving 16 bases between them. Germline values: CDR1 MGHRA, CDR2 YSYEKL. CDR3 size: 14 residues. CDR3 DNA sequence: TGCGCCAGCAGTGTTGTGGGAAATAAGGATACGCAGTATTTT. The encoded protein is CASSVVGNKDTQYF.

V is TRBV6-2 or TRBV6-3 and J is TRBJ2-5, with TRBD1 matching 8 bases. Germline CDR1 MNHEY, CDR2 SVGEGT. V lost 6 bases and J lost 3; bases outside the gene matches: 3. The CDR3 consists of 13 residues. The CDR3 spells CASRMTGEETQYF. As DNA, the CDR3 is TGTGCCAGCAGGATGACAGGGGAAGAGACCCAGTACTTC.

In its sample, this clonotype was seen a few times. The CDR3 bases are TGTGCCAGCAGCCCCTACAGGGGAGGTAACACTGAAGCTTTCTTT. It is translated as CASSPYRGGNTEAFF. The rearrangement joins TRBV7-6 to TRBJ1-1, with TRBD1 matching over 7 bases. The CDR3 covers 15 residues. The V segment lost 5 bases and the J segment 2 bases; nucleotides outside the gene matches: 8. Germline CDR1 is SGHVS and CDR2 is FNYEAQ.

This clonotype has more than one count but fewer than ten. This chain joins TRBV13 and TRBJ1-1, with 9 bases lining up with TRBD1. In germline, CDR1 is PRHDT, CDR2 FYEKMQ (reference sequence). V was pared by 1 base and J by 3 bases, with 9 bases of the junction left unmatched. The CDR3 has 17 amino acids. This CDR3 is CASSLEIWGQGDTEAFF. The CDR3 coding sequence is TGTGCCAGCAGCTTAGAGATTTGGGGACAGGGTGACACTGAAGCTTTCTTT.

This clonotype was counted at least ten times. The CDR3: CASSSTGNNEQFF. CDR3 bases: TGTGCCAGCAGCTCCACAGGGAACAATGAGCAGTTCTTC. The genes are TRBV7-3 and TRBJ2-1; TRBD1 might be the D (6 bases). Germline assignment: CDR1 SGHTA and CDR2 FQGTGA. V lost 4 bases and J lost 5, with 9 bases in between. This CDR3 has 13 amino acids.

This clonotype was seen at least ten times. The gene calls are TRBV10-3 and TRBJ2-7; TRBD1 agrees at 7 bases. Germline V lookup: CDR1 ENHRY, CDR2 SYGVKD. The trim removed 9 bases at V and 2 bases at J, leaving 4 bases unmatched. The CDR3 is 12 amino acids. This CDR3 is CAMGQPPYEQYF. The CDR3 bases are TGTGCCATGGGACAGCCGCCCTACGAGCAGTACTTC.

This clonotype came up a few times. The CDR3: CASSESTYEQYF. DNA of the CDR3: TGCGCCAGCAGTGAGTCAACCTACGAGCAGTACTTC. J is TRBJ2-7 and V is TRBV10-2; D is ambiguous. Germline CDR1 WSHSY, CDR2 SAAADI. This CDR3 is 12 amino acids long. Between the trimmed V and J ends, which lost 0 bases and 2 bases, there was a span of 2 bases.

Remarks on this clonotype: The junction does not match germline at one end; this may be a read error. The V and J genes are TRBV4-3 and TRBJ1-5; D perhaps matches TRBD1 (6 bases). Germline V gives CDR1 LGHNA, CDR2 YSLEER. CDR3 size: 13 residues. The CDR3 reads CASSQGRGQPQHF. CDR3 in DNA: TGTGCCAGCAGCCAGGGCAGGGGTCAGCCCCAGCATTTT.

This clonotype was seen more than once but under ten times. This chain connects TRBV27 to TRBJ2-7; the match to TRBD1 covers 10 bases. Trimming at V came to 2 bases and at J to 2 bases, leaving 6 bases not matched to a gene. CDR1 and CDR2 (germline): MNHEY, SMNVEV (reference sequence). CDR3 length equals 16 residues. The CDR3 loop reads CASSLGSGTGAYEQYF. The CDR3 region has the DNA TGTGCCAGCAGTTTAGGCTCCGGGACAGGGGCCTACGAGCAGTACTTC.

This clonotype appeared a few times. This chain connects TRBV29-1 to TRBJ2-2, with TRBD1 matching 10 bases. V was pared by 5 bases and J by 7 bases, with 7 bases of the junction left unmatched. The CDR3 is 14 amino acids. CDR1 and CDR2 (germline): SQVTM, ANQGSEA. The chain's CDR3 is CSVRGTGASGELFF. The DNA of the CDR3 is TGCAGCGTTCGGGGGACAGGGGCGAGCGGGGAGCTGTTTTTT.